The 29 T cell receptor beta chains below all came from one sample that was sequenced in a study of shared clonotypes between healthy human individuals. CD45RO-negative, CCR7-selected cells formed the naive CD8 fraction, which excluded terminally differentiated effector memory CD45RA+ cells. Measured with immunoSEQ multiplex PCR; TCRdb has only the in-frame clones, and not every one. Among about 1.9 million clones listed, 93% were seen once. Input material: naive CD8+ T cells from PBMCs. These receptors were taken from a man aged 18 to 29 in good health. Some clones in this sample may be carry-over from other donors' samples.

This clone was observed once. CDR3 region: CASKWTGGHEQYF. Here the CDR3 DNA reads TGTGCCAGCAAATGGACAGGAGGCCACGAGCAGTACTTC. The J gene is TRBJ2-7, the V gene TRBV6-1; 7 positions match TRBD1. The trim removed 7 bases at V and 5 bases at J, leaving 8 bases unmatched. There are 13 residues in the CDR3. Per the germline V gene, CDR1 is MNHNS and CDR2 is SASEGT.

This rearrangement joins TRBV27 to TRBJ2-5, with D possibly called TRBD1 or TRBD2 (6 bases each). From germline, CDR1 is MNHEY and CDR2 SMNVEV (reference sequence). The CDR3 is made up of 16 amino acids. V dropped 9 bases and J dropped 4 bases, with 24 bases sitting between them. The CDR3 is CARVGRGHVRSETQYF. CDR3 nucleotide sequence: TGTGCCAGAGTTGGACGGGGGCATGTAAGGTCAGAGACCCAGTACTTC.

The chain couples TRBV6-6 to TRBJ2-5; TRBD2 matches 8 bases. J was trimmed by 7 bases and V by 0 bases; bases with no gene match: 4. This CDR3 has 14 amino acids. The germline CDR1 and CDR2 sequences are MNHNY and SVGAGI (reference sequence). As DNA, the CDR3 is TGTGCCAGCAGTTACTCCGGGGGGGGAGGGACCCAGTACTTC. Protein product: CASSYSGGGGTQYF.

In DNA form, the CDR3 reads TGTGCCAGCAGTGCCACAGGGTTAAGCACAGATACGCAGTATTTT. Translated, it gives CASSATGLSTDTQYF. The chain employs TRBV6-4 and TRBJ2-3, with D possibly TRBD1 on 6 matching bases. CDR1 MRHNA and CDR2 SNTAGT come from the germline V gene. V was shortened by 4 bases and J by 0 bases, with 11 bases between the two germline ends. This CDR3 is built from 15 residues.

V gene TRBV10-1 combines with J gene TRBJ1-1, with unresolved D. The CDR3 loop spans 13 amino acids. Germline V gives CDR1 WNHNN, CDR2 SYGVQD (reference sequence). The V end lost 4 bases, the J end lost 1 base, and 7 bases lay between the germline ends. CDR3 nucleotide sequence: TGCGCCAGCAGTGGTACACAGAACACTGAAGCTTTCTTT. Translating gives CASSGTQNTEAFF.

This sequence joins TRBV5-5 and TRBJ1-2, with D possibly being TRBD1 (6 bases). Germline loops: CDR1 SGHKS, CDR2 YYEKEE (reference sequence). V was clipped by 2 bases and J by 4 bases, with 15 bases between them. The CDR3 is 15 residues long. The CDR3 DNA reads TGTGCCAGCAGCTTTTCCCGGGGGCGAGGCTATGGCTACACCTTC. This gives the protein CASSFSRGRGYGYTF.

The rearrangement uses TRBV9 and TRBJ2-1; D ambiguous. Deletions cut 4 bases from V and 0 bases from J, with 11 bases between. The germline V gene has CDR1 SGDLS and CDR2 YYNGEE. The CDR3 totals 15 residues. The DNA for the CDR3 is TGTGCCAGCAGCAATATGCCGAGCTCCTACAATGAGCAGTTCTTC. It encodes CASSNMPSSYNEQFF.

The rearrangement uses TRBV19 and TRBJ2-1; D may match TRBD1 or TRBD2 (5 bases each). Looked up from germline, CDR1 is LNHDA and CDR2 is SQIVND (reference sequence). This CDR3 region has 13 residues. For the CDR3, the DNA is TGTGCTGTGGGGCTACGAGGGGACAATGAGCAGTTCTTC. It yields the protein CAVGLRGDNEQFF. Using reference TRBV19 and TRBJ2-1 for the parts outside the CDR3, the full variable domain is DGGITQSPKYLFRKEGQNVTLSCEQNLNHDAMYWYRQDPGQGLRLIYYSQIVNDFQKGDIAEGYSVSREKKESFPLTVTSAQKNPTAFYLCAVGLRGDNEQFFGPGTRLTVL.

Points on this clone: One end of the junction is discordant with germline, which a read error may explain. The CDR3 loop is CASGFSGSVYEQYF. The CDR3 bases are TGCGCCAGCGGCTTTAGCGGGAGTGTCTACGAGCAGTACTTC. J is TRBJ2-7 and V is TRBV5-1, with 9 bases that match TRBD2. Germline-derived CDR1 and CDR2 are SGHRS and YFSETQ. The length of the CDR3 is 14 residues.

The genes are TRBV28 and TRBJ2-7; TRBD1 matches 8 bases. J lost 5 bases, V lost 8 bases, and 8 bases had no gene match. Germline-derived CDR1 and CDR2 are MDHEN and SYDVKM. The CDR3 spans 13 residues. The CDR3 coding sequence is TGTGCCAGCGAGGACAGGGCTAAAAACGAGCAGTACTTC. Its translation is CASEDRAKNEQYF.

The V gene is TRBV4-2, the J gene TRBJ2-3; the match to TRBD1 covers 8 bases. V gave up 4 bases and J gave up 2 bases; unmatched junction bases: 11. This CDR3 contains 17 residues. The germline CDR1 and CDR2 sequences are LGHNA and YNFKEQ. The CDR3 loop reads CASSPTWTGSITDTQYF. The CDR3, as DNA: TGTGCCAGCAGCCCTACCTGGACAGGGAGTATCACAGATACGCAGTATTTT.

This chain uses TRBV5-6 with TRBJ1-2, with unresolved D. V lost 0 bases, J lost 8 bases, and 8 bases lay in between. There are 12 residues in the CDR3. CDR1 and CDR2 (germline): SGHDT, YYEEEE. The CDR3 sequence: CASSLVLGGYTF. In DNA, the CDR3 is TGTGCCAGCAGCTTGGTACTGGGCGGCTACACCTTC.

This chain joins TRBV28 and TRBJ2-7, with 9 bases lining up with TRBD1. Per the germline V gene, CDR1 is MDHEN and CDR2 is SYDVKM. V lost 6 bases to trimming and J lost 6 bases; unmatched junction nucleotides: 9. This CDR3 contains 14 residues. This CDR3 reads CASRRWDRASEQYF. The CDR3 nucleotides read TGTGCCAGCAGAAGGTGGGACAGGGCTAGCGAGCAGTACTTC.

This clone was seen just once. The gene calls are TRBV27 and TRBJ2-7; 8 positions agree with TRBD1. The length of the CDR3 is 15 residues. V shed 3 bases and J 3 bases; nucleotides not matched to a gene: 7. Germline-derived CDR1 and CDR2 are MNHEY and SMNVEV (reference sequence). This chain's CDR3 is CASSFAGGPNYEQYF. The CDR3 DNA is TGTGCCAGCAGTTTTGCAGGGGGCCCAAACTACGAGCAGTACTTC.

Concerning this clone: The identical CDR3 is also encoded by other nucleotide sequences in the sample. The J gene is TRBJ1-5, the V gene TRBV28; tentative D call: TRBD1 (6 bases). Per germline, CDR1 MDHEN and CDR2 SYDVKM. This CDR3 contains 15 residues. V was clipped by 3 bases and J by 2 bases, with 11 bases between them. The CDR3 spells CASSLGGAGNQPQHF. Here the CDR3 DNA reads TGTGCCAGCAGTTTGGGGGGGGCGGGCAATCAGCCCCAGCATTTT.

This chain links TRBV11-2 with TRBJ1-4, with no clear D. CDR1 is SGHAT, CDR2 FQNNGV, per germline. The V end lost 3 bases, the J end lost 8 bases, and 13 bases lay between the germline ends. The CDR3 loop spans 14 amino acids. CDR3 coding DNA: TGTGCCAGCAGCTTTGCAGCGGAAAGCGAAAAACTGTTTTTT. Translated: CASSFAAESEKLFF. Together with reference TRBV11-2 and TRBJ1-4, the CDR3 gives the full variable domain: EAGVAQSPRYKIIEKRQSVAFWCNPISGHATLYWYQQILGQGPKLLIQFQNNGVVDDSQLPKDRFSAERLKGVDSTLKIQPAKLEDSAVYLCASSFAAESEKLFFGSGTQLSVL.

This clone was observed a single time. V is TRBV10-1 and J is TRBJ2-4, with no clear D. Trimming took 4 bases from V and 6 from J, leaving 7 bases between them. Germline CDR1 WNHNN, CDR2 SYGVQD (reference sequence). The CDR3 has 12 amino acids. CDR3 amino acids: CASSGETNIQYF. CDR3 DNA sequence: TGCGCCAGCAGTGGGGAAACAAACATTCAGTACTTC.

The CDR3 region is CASSQETGGPETQYF. CDR3 DNA: TGCGCCAGCAGCCAAGAGACGGGAGGGCCTGAGACCCAGTACTTC. The chain recombines TRBV4-3 with TRBJ2-5; TRBD2 agrees at 8 bases. Germline CDR1 is LGHNA and CDR2 is YSLEER. There are 15 residues in the CDR3. J lost 5 bases, V lost 0 bases, and 5 bases had no gene match.

The chain has TRBV13 and TRBJ2-7; D not certain. This CDR3 has 14 residues. From germline, CDR1 is PRHDT and CDR2 FYEKMQ (reference sequence). The V end was cut by 0 bases, the J end by 5 bases, with 11 bases between. This CDR3 reads CASSLGRIRDEQYF. Here the CDR3 DNA reads TGTGCCAGCAGCTTAGGGCGGATCCGGGACGAGCAGTACTTC. The whole variable domain, filled in from reference TRBV13 and TRBJ2-7, reads AAGVIQSPRHLIKEKRETATLKCYPIPRHDTVYWYQQGPGQDPQFLISFYEKMQSDKGSIPDRFSAQQFSDYHSELNMSSLELGDSALYFCASSLGRIRDEQYFGPGTRLTVT.

The CDR3 bases are TGTGCCAGCAGCTCGGGACGTACCACTGAAGCTTTCTTT. This gives the protein CASSSGRTTEAFF. This chain joins TRBV11-2 and TRBJ1-1; a possible D gene is TRBD1 (5 bases). The CDR3 has 13 amino acids. The V end lost 4 bases, the J end lost 4 bases, and 10 bases lay between the germline ends. The germline V gene has CDR1 SGHAT and CDR2 FQNNGV.

V is TRBV11-2 and J is TRBJ2-3, with D unresolved. The V gene's germline CDR1 is SGHAT and CDR2 FQNNGV. Trimming pared 3 bases from V and 2 bases from J, leaving 6 bases between. The CDR3 sequence is 13 residues long. CDR3 protein: CASSLTPTDTQYF. The CDR3 nucleotides read TGTGCCAGCAGCTTGACTCCCACAGATACGCAGTATTTT.

The chain has TRBV27 and TRBJ2-7; 12 nucleotides line up with TRBD2. Germline V gene data show CDR1 as MNHEY and CDR2 as SMNVEV (reference sequence). Losses at the gene ends were 5 bases for V and 7 bases for J; bases not matched to a gene: 15. This CDR3 contains 17 residues. The CDR3 protein is CASSPEGLAGVLVEQYF. CDR3 coding DNA: TGTGCCAGCAGTCCCGAGGGACTAGCGGGTGTGCTGGTTGAGCAGTACTTC.

The V and J genes are TRBV28 and TRBJ1-3; D is possibly TRBD1 (5 bases). Germline V CDR1 and CDR2: MDHEN, SYDVKM. The CDR3 has 14 amino acids. V dropped 5 bases and J dropped 4 bases, with 12 bases sitting between them. The CDR3 coding sequence is TGTGCCAGCAGTAACCAGGGTGCCGGAAACACCATATATTTT. Translated, it gives CASSNQGAGNTIYF.

The chain links TRBV27 to TRBJ2-1, with 8 nucleotides matching TRBD2. The J segment lost 0 bases and the V segment lost 3 bases, leaving 7 bases of the junction unmatched. The CDR3 has 17 residues. The germline V gene encodes CDR1 MNHEY and CDR2 SMNVEV (reference sequence). CDR3 region: CASSFVPGTSSYNEQFF. For the CDR3, the DNA is TGTGCCAGCAGTTTCGTACCCGGGACTAGCTCCTACAATGAGCAGTTCTTC.

The gene calls are TRBV7-7 and TRBJ2-2, with 7 bases fitting TRBD2. With V trimmed by 5 bases and J by 4 bases, 1 base remained unmatched. CDR1 SSHAT and CDR2 FNYEAQ come from the germline V gene (reference sequence). The length of the CDR3 is 13 residues. The CDR3 protein is CASSREVTGELFF. The CDR3 DNA sequence: TGTGCCAGCAGCCGGGAGGTCACCGGGGAGCTGTTTTTT.

This clone has just a few counts. V usage is TRBV5-1 and J usage is TRBJ1-1, with TRBD1 identical over 7 bases. The CDR3 covers 14 residues. The V and J ends lost 4 bases and 11 bases, in that order; junction bases with no gene match: 14. Germline V gives CDR1 SGHRS, CDR2 YFSETQ. The DNA for the CDR3 is TGCGCCAGCAGCCGAACGGACAGGCTGTTAGAGGCTTTCTTT. Amino acid sequence: CASSRTDRLLEAFF.

This chain's CDR3 is CASRTGTGYTGELFF. CDR3 nucleotide sequence: TGTGCCAGTAGAACCGGGACAGGGTACACCGGGGAGCTGTTTTTT. The chain couples TRBV19 to TRBJ2-2, with 9 bases matching TRBD1. CDR1 LNHDA and CDR2 SQIVND come from the germline V gene (reference sequence). CDR3 length equals 15 residues. Trimming cost V 6 bases and J 3 bases; bases outside gene matches: 5.

The chain employs TRBV28 and TRBJ1-2, with a weak D call TRBD1 (6 bases). CDR1 is MDHEN and CDR2 is SYDVKM in the germline V gene. V dropped 5 bases and J dropped 0 bases, with 16 bases sitting between them. The CDR3 contains 16 residues. The DNA for the CDR3 is TGTGCCAGCAGTCCCCCCGGACAGCCGACTAACTATGGCTACACCTTC. Translating it yields CASSPPGQPTNYGYTF.

The V gene is TRBV7-8, the J gene TRBJ2-1; D gene unclear. CDR1 and CDR2 from the germline V gene are SGHVS and FQNEAQ. This CDR3 has 12 amino acids. V lost 2 bases, J lost 7 bases, and 6 bases lay in between. The CDR3 bases are TGTGCCAGCAGCTTAATAGGGAATGAGCAGTTCTTC. This codes for CASSLIGNEQFF.